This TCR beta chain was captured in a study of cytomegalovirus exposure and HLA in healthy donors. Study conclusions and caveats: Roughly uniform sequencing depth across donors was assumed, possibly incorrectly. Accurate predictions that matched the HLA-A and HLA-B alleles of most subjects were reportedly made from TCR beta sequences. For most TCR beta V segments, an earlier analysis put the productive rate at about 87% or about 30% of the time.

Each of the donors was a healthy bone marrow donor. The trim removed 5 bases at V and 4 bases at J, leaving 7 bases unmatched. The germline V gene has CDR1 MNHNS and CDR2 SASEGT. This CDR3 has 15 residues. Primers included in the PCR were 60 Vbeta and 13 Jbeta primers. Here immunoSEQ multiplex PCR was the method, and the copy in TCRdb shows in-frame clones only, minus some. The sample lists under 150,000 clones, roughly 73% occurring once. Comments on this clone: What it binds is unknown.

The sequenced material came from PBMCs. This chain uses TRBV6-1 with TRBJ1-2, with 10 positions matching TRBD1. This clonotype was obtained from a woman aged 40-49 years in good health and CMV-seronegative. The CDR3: CASSSVDRGFYGYTF. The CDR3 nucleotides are TGTGCCAGCAGTTCAGTGGACAGGGGGTTCTATGGCTACACCTTC.